This TCR beta chain is drawn from a study of OX40 agonist ivuxolimab in advanced cancers. Across the study: Head and neck, renal cell, melanoma or hepatocellular carcinoma were the cancers that dose-escalation patients had.

The table came from immunoSEQ multiplex PCR; TCRdb's copy has only in-frame clones and leaves some out. The data contain tens of thousands of clones, 87% of them singletons. Per germline, CDR1 SGHTS and CDR2 YDEGEE. The V end was cut by 3 bases, the J end by 5 bases, with 5 bases between. This CDR3 has 12 amino acids. The input for sequencing was CD4+ or CD8+ T cells sorted from blood, taken in a trial of the OX40 agonist ivuxolimab. The chain uses TRBV5-8 and TRBJ1-4, with unresolved D. The sequence was collected from an adult with an advanced solid tumor such as melanoma, head and neck, liver or kidney cancer. CDR3 sequence reads: CASSWLNEKLFF. CDR3 nucleotide sequence: TGTGCCAGCAGCTGGCTAAATGAAAAACTGTTTTTT.